What follows are 5 T cell receptor beta chains derived from one specimen sequenced in a study of identical twins. TCRdb fed the 5' RACE reads into MiXCR, producing one record per CDR3 protein. The sample lists 430,000 or so distinct CDR3 sequences; roughly 26% were seen once. The sample was also reused in another study, on T cells expressing NK-cell markers.

The sequencing input was CD4+ T cells sorted from blood. The receptors derive from a woman younger than 35 in good health.

The chain carries TRBV5-1 and TRBJ1-1, with a tentative D call TRBD1 (5 bases). Between the trimmed V and J ends, which lost 0 bases and 0 bases, there was a span of 9 bases. Germline CDR1 is SGHRS and CDR2 is YFSETQ. CDR3 length equals 15 residues. The CDR3 bases are TGCGCCAGCAGCTTGGGGTCGGGGGTGAACACTGAAGCTTTCTTT. Translated, it gives CASSLGSGVNTEAFF.

The rearrangement joins TRBV6-5 to TRBJ1-5; tentatively, D is TRBD1 (5 bases). Germline CDR1 MNHEY, CDR2 SVGAGI. The CDR3 covers 15 residues. Trimming removed 2 bases at V and 2 bases at J, with 10 bases between. The DNA for the CDR3 is TGTGCCAGCAGTTACCAGGGATCGGGCAATCAGCCCCAGCATTTT. Its protein product is CASSYQGSGNQPQHF.

CDR3 in DNA: TGCGCCAGCAGCTTGGACCCCGGGGCCCCGACGGGGCAGTACTTC. Its protein is CASSLDPGAPTGQYF. The chain combines TRBV5-1 with TRBJ2-7, with D perhaps matching TRBD1 or TRBD2 (5 bases each). V lost 0 bases to trimming and J lost 9 bases, with 19 bases between them. This CDR3 contains 15 residues. Germline V gives CDR1 SGHRS, CDR2 YFSETQ.

This sequence joins TRBV11-2 and TRBJ2-1; 8 positions match TRBD2. The germline gives CDR1 SGHAT, CDR2 FQNNGV. The length of the CDR3 is 14 residues. The junction had 3 bases not matched to a gene; V was cut back by 2 bases and J by 6 bases. CDR3 in amino acids: CASSLSGGINEQFF. As DNA, the CDR3 is TGTGCCAGCAGCTTATCGGGAGGGATCAATGAGCAGTTCTTC.

J is TRBJ2-4 and V is TRBV7-9, with D tentatively TRBD1 or TRBD2 (5 bases each). Looked up from germline, CDR1 is SEHNR and CDR2 is FQNEAQ (reference sequence). Between the trimmed V and J ends, which lost 5 bases and 7 bases, there was a span of 15 bases. The CDR3 consists of 14 residues. The chain's CDR3 is CASSLGAIGNIQYF. As DNA, the CDR3 is TGTGCCAGCAGCCTCGGGGCGATAGGGAACATTCAGTACTTC.